The rows below give T cell receptor beta chains drawn from one sample of a study of blood T cell repertoires in COVID-19. This table comes from immunoSEQ multiplex PCR, and its TCRdb copy is limited to in-frame clones, with some not included. The sample yields roughly 400,000 clones, approximately 88% seen once. The specimen sequenced was PBMCs or T cells enriched from blood (not recorded which). These receptors all come from a woman in her forties with acute COVID-19. The CDR3 runs from the conserved cysteine through the conserved F or W. D genes are given only for firm matches. Expanded clones are given a class, and other clones once, few, many or no size at all.

15 | TRBJ2-5 | TRBD1 | TRBV6-5 | NA | TGTGCCAGCAGGTGGACAGGTCTGCTAGGGGAGACCCAGTACTTC | CASRWTGLLGETQYF
19 | TRBJ1-5 | NA | TRBV21-1 | NA | TGTGCCAGCAGCAAAGTTGTGGTGCGGGGACCGAACAGCAATCAGCCCCAGCATTTT | CASSKVVVRGPNSNQPQHF
13 | TRBJ2-7 | NA | TRBV19 | NA | TGTGCCAGTAGTATTTCCCCAGCGTACGAGCAGTACTTC | CASSISPAYEQYF
14 | TRBJ2-7 | TRBD1 | TRBV29-1 | once | TGCAGCGTCTTCCGGGACAGGGGTTCCTACGAGCAGTACTTC | CSVFRDRGSYEQYF
14 | TRBJ1-2 | NA | TRBV14 | NA | TGTGCCAGCAGCCAAGGACAGAGCGACTATGGCTACACCTTC | CASSQGQSDYGYTF
16 | TRBJ1-1 | TRBD1 | TRBV6-5 | NA | TGTGCCAGCAGTTTATCGAGACAGGGTTTCGGCACTGAAGCTTTCTTT | CASSLSRQGFGTEAFF
16 | TRBJ2-3 | TRBD2 | TRBV9 | NA | TGTGCCAGCAGCGTAGTTAGCGGGGGGAGCACAGATACGCAGTATTTT | CASSVVSGGSTDTQYF
15 | TRBJ2-5 | TRBD1 | TRBV24-1 | NA | TGTGCCACCAGTGACTACTCCCGGGACAGGAAGACCCAGTACTTC | CATSDYSRDRKTQYF
15 | TRBJ2-7 | TRBD2 | TRBV7-6 | NA | TGTGCCAGCAGCCCCCATTCGGGGGGGCAGAACGAGCAGTACTTC | CASSPHSGGQNEQYF
15 | TRBJ1-2 | TRBD1 | TRBV30 | NA | TGTGCCTGGAGTGACCTCCGAAAGGGGGCAGATGGCTACACCTTC | CAWSDLRKGADGYTF
13 | TRBJ1-5 | NA | TRBV19 | NA | TGTGCCAGTAGTATATCGGGGAATCAGCCCCAGCATTTT | CASSISGNQPQHF
15 | TRBJ2-5 | NA | TRBV7-8 | once | TGTGCCAGCAGCCCCGGGTGGCTGAACCAAGAGACCCAGTACTTC | CASSPGWLNQETQYF